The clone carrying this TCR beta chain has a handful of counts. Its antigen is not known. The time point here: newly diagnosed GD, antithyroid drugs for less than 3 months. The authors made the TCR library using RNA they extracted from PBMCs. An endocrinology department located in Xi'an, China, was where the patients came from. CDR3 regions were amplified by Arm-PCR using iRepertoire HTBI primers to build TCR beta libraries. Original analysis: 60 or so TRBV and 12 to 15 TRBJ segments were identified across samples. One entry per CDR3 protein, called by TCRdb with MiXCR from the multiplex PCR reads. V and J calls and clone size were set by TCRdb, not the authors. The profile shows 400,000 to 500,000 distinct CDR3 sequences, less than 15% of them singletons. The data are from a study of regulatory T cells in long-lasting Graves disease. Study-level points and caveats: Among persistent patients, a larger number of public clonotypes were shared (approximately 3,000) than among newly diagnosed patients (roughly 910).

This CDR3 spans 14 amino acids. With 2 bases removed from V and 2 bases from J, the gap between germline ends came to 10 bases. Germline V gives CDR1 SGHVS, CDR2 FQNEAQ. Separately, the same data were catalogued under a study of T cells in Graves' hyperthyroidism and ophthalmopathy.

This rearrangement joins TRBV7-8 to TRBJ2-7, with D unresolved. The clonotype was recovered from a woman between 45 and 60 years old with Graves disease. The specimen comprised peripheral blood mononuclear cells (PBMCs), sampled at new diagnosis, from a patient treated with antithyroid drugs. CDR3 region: CASSLRTLTYEQYF. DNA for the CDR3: TGTGCCAGCAGCTTACGAACATTGACCTACGAGCAGTACTTC.